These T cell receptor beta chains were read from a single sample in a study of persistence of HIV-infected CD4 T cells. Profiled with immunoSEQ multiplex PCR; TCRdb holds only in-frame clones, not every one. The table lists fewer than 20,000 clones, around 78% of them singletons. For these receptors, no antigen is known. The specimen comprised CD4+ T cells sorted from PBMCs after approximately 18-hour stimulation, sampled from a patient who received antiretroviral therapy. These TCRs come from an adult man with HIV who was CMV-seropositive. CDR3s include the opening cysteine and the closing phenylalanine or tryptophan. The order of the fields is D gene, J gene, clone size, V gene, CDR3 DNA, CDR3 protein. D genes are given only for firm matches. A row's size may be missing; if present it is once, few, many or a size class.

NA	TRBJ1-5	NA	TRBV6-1	TGTGCCAGCAGTGAAGGAAGAAAGAACCAGCCCCAGCATTTT	CASSEGRKNQPQHF
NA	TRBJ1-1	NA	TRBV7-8	TGTGCCAGCACCGATCAGGGGTACACTGAAGCTTTCTTT	CASTDQGYTEAFF
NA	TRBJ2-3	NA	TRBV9	TGTGCCAGCAGCGTAGTGGCAACAGCCAGCACAGATACGCAGTATTTT	CASSVVATASTDTQYF
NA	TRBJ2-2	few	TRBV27	TGTGCCAGCAGTTTGACAGGGCGGGGCACCGGGGAGCTGTTTTTT	CASSLTGRGTGELFF
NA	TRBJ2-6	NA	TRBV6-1	TGTGCCAGCAGTGCTCTTGGGTACGGGGGGGCCAACGTCCTGACTTTC	CASSALGYGGANVLTF
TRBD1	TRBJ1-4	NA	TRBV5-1	TGCGCCAGCAGCCAGGGGACAGTGGCAACTAATGAAAAACTGTTTTTT	CASSQGTVATNEKLFF
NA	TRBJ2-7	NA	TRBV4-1	TGCGCCAGCAGCCGCGAACCCTTCTACGAGCAGTACTTC	CASSREPFYEQYF
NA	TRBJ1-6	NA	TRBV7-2	TGTGCCAGCAGTCCCCAGGGGTCTGAGTCCCTCCACTTT	CASSPQGSESLHF
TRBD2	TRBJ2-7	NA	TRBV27	TGTGCCAGCAGTTTTAGAGCGGGGGGGCTCTACGAGCAGTACTTC	CASSFRAGGLYEQYF
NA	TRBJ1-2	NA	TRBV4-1	TGCGCCAGCAGCCAAGAGAGAGGGTGGTCTGGCTACACCTTC	CASSQERGWSGYTF
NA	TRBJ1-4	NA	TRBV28	TGTGCCAGCAGTTTATTTGGTTTAAAGTCTGAAAAACTGTTTTTT	CASSLFGLKSEKLFF
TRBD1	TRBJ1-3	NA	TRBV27	TGTGCCAGCGGCGACAGGGGGCTTACGGGAAACACCATATATTTT	CASGDRGLTGNTIYF
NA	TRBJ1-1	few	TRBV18	TGTGCCAGCTCACCACCCACGAGGGCAGCTTTCTTT	CASSPPTRAAFF
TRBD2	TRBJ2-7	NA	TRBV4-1	TGCGCCAGCAGCCAAGGGGGGGGTATTGACGAGCAGTACTTC	CASSQGGGIDEQYF
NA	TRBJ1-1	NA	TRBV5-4	TGTGCCAGCAGCTTGGAAGGGACGCTGGGCACTGAAGCTTTCTTT	CASSLEGTLGTEAFF
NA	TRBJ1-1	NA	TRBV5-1	TGCGCCAGCAGCCCCATGACAGATACTGAAGCTTTCTTT	CASSPMTDTEAFF
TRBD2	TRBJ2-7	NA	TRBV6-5	TGTGCCAGCAGCCCCAGCGGGGGGCGATCCTACGAGCAGTACTTC	CASSPSGGRSYEQYF